Ten or more counts support the clone carrying this TCR beta chain. This specimen comes from a study of Graves' ophthalmopathy and Graves' hyperthyroidism. Sampling 10 ml of fresh peripheral blood provided the PBMCs. Trimming removed 4 bases at V and 3 bases at J, with 13 bases between. The CDR3 is 15 residues long. The germline CDR1 and CDR2 sequences are MDHEN and SYDVKM. RNA transcripts yielded amplified TCR beta CDR3 regions. Following a first-round RT-PCR that used HTBI primers, a second-round multiplex PCR was carried out. TCRdb itself ran the multiplex PCR reads through MiXCR, one entry per CDR3 protein. The table shows about 50,000 distinct CDR3 sequences, with more than 40% occurring only once.

The receptor was derived from an adult woman with Graves' ophthalmopathy. The sequencing input was peripheral blood. This chain connects TRBV28 to TRBJ1-5; a weak D match, TRBD1 (5 bases). DNA of the CDR3: TGTGCCAGCAGTTCTCCGGGGGTCAACAATCAGCCCCAGCATTTT. This codes for CASSSPGVNNQPQHF.